The rows below give T cell receptor beta chains drawn from one sample of a study of control samples from healthy donors and cancer patients. The protocol was immunoSEQ multiplex PCR, while the TCRdb copy is restricted to in-frame clones and leaves out a portion. Here the sample spans 98,000 or so clones, 82% being singletons. Sequenced material: blood. Receptors were obtained from a young man in good health. Each CDR3 is given with its conserved first and last residue. D genes are given only for firm matches.

j_call	d_call	v_call	cdr3_aa	cdr3_nt
TRBJ1-4	TRBD1	TRBV10-3	CAIKGQVNEKLFF	TGTGCCATCAAGGGACAGGTGAATGAAAAACTGTTTTTT
TRBJ2-6	NA	TRBV5-6	CASSFRSGANVLTF	TGTGCCAGCAGCTTCCGTTCTGGGGCCAACGTCCTGACTTTC
TRBJ1-6	TRBD1	TRBV25-1	CASSVGQGGSPLHF	TGTGCCAGCAGCGTGGGACAGGGAGGTTCACCCCTCCACTTT
TRBJ2-7	NA	TRBV3-1/TRBV3-2	CASSQVRVGEQYF	TGTGCCAGCAGCCAAGTAAGGGTGGGCGAGCAGTACTTC
TRBJ2-2	NA	TRBV27	CASSLILGGRDGELFF	TGTGCCAGCAGTTTAATTCTTGGTGGTCGGGACGGGGAGCTGTTTTTT
TRBJ1-2	TRBD1	TRBV7-9	CASSSGYEQTGAYGYTF	TGTGCCAGCAGCTCAGGGTACGAACAGACAGGGGCCTATGGCTACACCTTC
TRBJ1-5	NA	TRBV6-5	CASSSGSHSNQPQHF	TGTGCCAGCAGTTCCGGTTCCCATAGCAATCAGCCCCAGCATTTT
TRBJ1-4	TRBD1	TRBV7-9	CASSTGEEKLFF	TGTGCCAGCAGTACAGGGGAGGAAAAACTGTTTTTT
TRBJ2-5	NA	TRBV6-5	CASRPSPRYQETQYF	TGTGCCAGCAGACCATCTCCACGGTACCAAGAGACCCAGTACTTC
TRBJ1-4	NA	TRBV27	CASSPGGRRKLFF	TGTGCCAGCAGTCCTGGAGGTCGCAGAAAACTGTTTTTT